Listed here are 14 T cell receptor beta chains from one sample, sequenced in a study of T-cell reconstitution after alpha-beta-depleted transplantation in children. As it was prepared, the TCRbeta library received unique molecular identifiers. One entry per CDR3 protein, called by TCRdb with MiXCR from the PCR reads. The sample lists around 340,000 distinct CDR3 sequences, roughly 15% occurring once. The sequences come from PBMCs, collected from the stem cell graft. Receptor source: a human donor who donated a stem cell graft to a child with Fanconi anemia.

V usage is TRBV6-1 and J usage is TRBJ2-3, with a tentative D call TRBD2 (5 bases). In germline, CDR1 is MNHNS, CDR2 SASEGT. The CDR3 spans 13 residues. V lost 7 bases and J lost 0, with 8 bases in between. This chain's CDR3 is CASKRGSTDTQYF. In DNA form, the CDR3 reads TGTGCCAGCAAACGGGGTAGCACAGATACGCAGTATTTT.

This clonotype was seen ten or more times. The chain couples TRBV28 to TRBJ1-5, with a tentative D call TRBD1 (5 bases). Deletions cut 6 bases from V and 0 bases from J, with 15 bases between. Germline V gene sequence: CDR1 MDHEN, CDR2 SYDVKM. The CDR3 covers 16 residues. This CDR3 is CASRSQGEGSNQPQHF. The CDR3 DNA sequence: TGTGCCAGCAGGAGTCAGGGAGAGGGTAGCAATCAGCCCCAGCATTTT.

The J gene is TRBJ1-1, the V gene TRBV5-6; D gene uncertain. Germline loops: CDR1 SGHDT, CDR2 YYEEEE. The CDR3 has 18 residues. The germline V and J ends were trimmed by 4 bases and 0 bases, with 22 bases remaining between them. The CDR3 sequence is CASSGPNSPYPLNTEAFF. The DNA of the CDR3 is TGTGCCAGCAGCGGCCCGAACAGCCCTTATCCTTTGAACACTGAAGCTTTCTTT.

This clonotype was detected only a few times. The V and J genes are TRBV6-2 or TRBV6-3 and TRBJ1-1; D not certain. CDR1 MNHEY and CDR2 SVGEGT come from the germline V gene. The CDR3 runs to 13 residues. The ends were cut back, 5 bases at V and 2 bases at J, with 9 bases in the middle. The CDR3 sequence: CASSQKPNTEAFF. CDR3 nucleotide sequence: TGTGCCAGCAGTCAGAAGCCTAACACTGAAGCTTTCTTT.

Many counts were recorded for this clonotype. V usage is TRBV24-1 and J usage is TRBJ2-1; 7 bases fit TRBD1. With 5 bases clipped from V and 8 bases from J, the junction kept 8 bases outside the gene matches. CDR3 length: 14 residues. The germline V gene has CDR1 KGHDR and CDR2 SFDVKD. CDR3: CATSGTGWSDEQFF. In nucleotides, the CDR3 is TGTGCCACCAGTGGGACAGGATGGTCGGATGAGCAGTTCTTC.

The chain recombines TRBV7-9 with TRBJ1-2; D is unresolved. This CDR3 is built from 12 residues. Germline V gives CDR1 SEHNR, CDR2 FQNEAQ (reference sequence). V was trimmed by 1 base and J by 7 bases, leaving 7 bases between them. CDR3 loop: CASSLVLSGYTF. The CDR3 nucleotides read TGTGCCAGCAGCTTAGTTCTTTCTGGCTACACCTTC.

Only a few counts were recorded for this clonotype. The chain combines TRBV25-1 with TRBJ1-3; D remains unclear. CDR3 size: 15 residues. Looked up from germline, CDR1 is MGHDK and CDR2 is SYGVNS. V lost 5 bases and J lost 1, with 12 bases in between. In nucleotides, the CDR3 is TGTGCCAGCAGTCCGGAGGCGGGGTCTGGAAACACCATATATTTT. Translated, it gives CASSPEAGSGNTIYF.

The chain links TRBV18 to TRBJ2-7, with 7 bases matching TRBD1. V lost 3 bases and J lost 3; bases outside the gene matches: 8. Germline-derived CDR1 and CDR2 are KGHSH and LQKENI. CDR3 length equals 15 residues. In DNA, the CDR3 is TGTGCCAGCTCACCCAGGGGGAGTCCCCTCTACGAGCAGTACTTC. Protein product: CASSPRGSPLYEQYF.

This clonotype has a handful of counts. This chain connects TRBV9 to TRBJ1-1; D call uncertain. V was cut by 1 base and J by 1 base, with 11 bases left in between. Germline assignment: CDR1 SGDLS and CDR2 YYNGEE. The CDR3 is 15 residues long. The CDR3 is CASSVTWGGNTEAFF. As DNA, the CDR3 is TGTGCCAGCAGCGTAACCTGGGGTGGGAACACTGAAGCTTTCTTT. Full variable domain (missing parts from reference TRBV9 and TRBJ1-1): DSGVTQTPKHLITATGQRVTLRCSPRSGDLSVYWYQQSLDQGLQFLIQYYNGEERAKGNILERFSAQQFPDLHSELNLSSLELGDSALYFCASSVTWGGNTEAFFGQGTRLTVV.

The chain uses TRBV27 and TRBJ2-1, with D possibly called TRBD1 or TRBD2 (5 bases each). CDR3 size: 18 residues. Germline CDR1 MNHEY, CDR2 SMNVEV (reference sequence). V lost 5 bases and J 1 base, leaving 21 bases between the germline ends. The CDR3 loop is CASSGDPAPLSSYNEQFF. The CDR3 DNA sequence: TGTGCCAGCAGTGGGGACCCCGCTCCCCTGAGTTCCTACAATGAGCAGTTCTTC.

In its sample, this clonotype was seen many times. The chain couples TRBV20-1 to TRBJ2-1; 8 bases map to TRBD1. The CDR3 has 10 residues. Trimming cost V 6 bases and J 9 bases; bases outside gene matches: 1. Germline lookup yields CDR1 DFQATT and CDR2 SNEGSKA (reference sequence). The CDR3 reads CSAGQGEQFF. The CDR3 DNA follows: TGCAGTGCCGGACAGGGTGAGCAGTTCTTC.

V usage is TRBV4-3 and J usage is TRBJ2-1; D gene ambiguous. Germline CDR1 is LGHNA and CDR2 is YSLEER. The CDR3 loop spans 13 amino acids. With 0 bases removed from V and 7 bases from J, the gap between germline ends came to 7 bases. DNA for the CDR3: TGCGCCAGCAGCCAAGAGCTCGGGAATGAGCAGTTCTTC. This codes for CASSQELGNEQFF.

Many counts were recorded for this clonotype. The chain is built from TRBV20-1 and TRBJ2-5; D not certain. Per germline, CDR1 DFQATT and CDR2 SNEGSKA (reference sequence). The CDR3 has 11 residues. With 3 bases removed from V and 5 bases from J, the gap between germline ends came to 7 bases. The CDR3 spells CSARVSETQYF. CDR3 nucleotide sequence: TGCAGTGCTAGGGTTTCGGAGACCCAGTACTTC.

This clonotype was recorded a few times. This CDR3 reads CAISGELQPQHF. CDR3 sequence (DNA): TGTGCCATTTCAGGGGAACTACAGCCCCAGCATTTT. V usage is TRBV6-2 or TRBV6-3 and J usage is TRBJ1-5, with D perhaps TRBD1 (6 bases). Trimming cost V 10 bases and J 7 bases, with 14 bases left between them. The germline V gene has CDR1 MNHEY and CDR2 SVGEGT. The CDR3 runs 12 residues.